The table lists the clone carrying this TCR beta chain with a few counts. Its target is unknown. The entry originates in a study of naive and memory T cell subsets. General observations from the study: From naive to CM, EM and EMRA, diversity decreased and Gini increased. Over 95% of naive TCR sequences appeared only once after error correction, unlike memory subsets.

CD4 T cells were positively selected, then CD8 T cells from the CD4-negative fraction. Germline V gives CDR1 SGHAT, CDR2 FQNNGV. The length of the CDR3 is 14 residues. The V and J ends lost 7 bases and 5 bases, in that order; junction bases with no gene match: 8. An equimolar mix of two oligonucleotides served as the beta constant-region primer for TRBC1 and TRBC2. A 12-nucleotide UMI and the SP2 primer were added to the cDNA 3' end by oligonucleotide ligation. In TCRdb, the UMI-ligation and nested PCR reads were re-called with MiXCR into one record per CDR3 protein. The sample carries some 85,000 distinct CDR3 sequences, about an eighth recorded once.

The sequenced sample was central memory CD4+ T cells from blood. The receptor's source is a human donor in good health. The chain employs TRBV11-2 and TRBJ2-3, with 8 bases aligning to TRBD2. CDR3 protein: CASTPREGRDTQYF. For the CDR3, the DNA is TGTGCCAGCACCCCCCGGGAGGGTCGAGATACGCAGTATTTT.